A selection of T cell receptor beta chains follows, all from one sample in a study of monozygotic twins with inflammatory bowel disease. TCRdb reworked the 5' RACE reads into one entry per CDR3 protein, no DNA. This table lists approximately 390,000 distinct CDR3 sequences. The source material was blood. All receptors derive from a human donor with ulcerative colitis or Crohn's disease, or a healthy co-twin of an affected twin (not recorded which). Each CDR3 is given with its conserved first and last residue.

TRBJ2-5	TRBV29-1	CSEPGTAYQETQYF
TRBJ2-1	TRBV7-2	CASSLRGGAYNEQFF
TRBJ2-7	TRBV20-1	CSASLGSRYEQYF
TRBJ2-1	TRBV4-1	CASSQVSPGGEQFF
TRBJ2-3	TRBV5-1	CASSLASGRNTDTQYF
TRBJ1-1	TRBV3-1	CASSQYPLTGTVGEAFF
TRBJ1-1	TRBV18	CASSPGQSNTEAFF
TRBJ2-7	TRBV6-2/TRBV6-3	CASSYPDTTYEQYF
TRBJ2-7	TRBV7-6	CASSSGTTSTYEQYF
TRBJ1-2	TRBV5-1	CASSLVAGDLGYTF
TRBJ2-5	TRBV23-1	CASSPPGQQETQYF
TRBJ1-1	TRBV3-1	CASSLEGQMNTEAFF
TRBJ2-1	TRBV10-3	CAISDRTSGKYNEQFF
TRBJ2-1	TRBV20-1	CSARILAGGPSSYNEQFF
TRBJ2-1	TRBV10-3	CAISRTGTSGKNEQFF
TRBJ1-1	TRBV5-1	CASSLSAGSTEAFF
TRBJ2-6	TRBV10-3	CAISASSGANVLTF
TRBJ1-2	TRBV29-1	CSVELIYGYTF
TRBJ1-2	TRBV28	CASSLRAVLGYTF
TRBJ1-1	TRBV19	CASSKGENTEAFF
TRBJ2-7	TRBV12-3/TRBV12-4	CASGTGTSRAEQYF
TRBJ2-2	TRBV12-3/TRBV12-4	CASSFSLGTRNTGELFF
TRBJ1-5	TRBV5-1	CASSLTGLINQPQHF
TRBJ2-5	TRBV24-1	CATSVGERALQETQYF
TRBJ1-2	TRBV7-9	CASSRTPNRNYGYTF
TRBJ1-2	TRBV6-1	CASSFNPGSPNYGYTF
TRBJ2-2	TRBV24-1	CATSDAGEKGGELFF